This T cell receptor (beta chain) was retrieved from a study of CD8 T cells in Susac syndrome. The V gene end was trimmed by 6 bases and the J gene end by 5 bases; junction bases not matched to a gene: 9. CDR1 and CDR2 from the germline V gene are DFQATT and SNEGSKA (reference sequence). There are 13 residues in the CDR3. When the RNA was reverse transcribed, random hexamers were used with an input of about 0.45 to 1 ug. TCRdb called the immunoSEQ multiplex PCR reads again in MiXCR, with one record for every CDR3 protein. The table shows 150,000 to 200,000 distinct CDR3 sequences, with around 94% occurring only once.

The sequence derives from a human donor in good health. This chain joins TRBV20-1 and TRBJ2-5; 7 bases match TRBD1. The sequencing sample was made of CD4+ T cells from PBMCs. CDR3 loop: CSAKRQGVETQYF. The CDR3 bases are TGCAGTGCAAAGAGACAGGGTGTTGAGACCCAGTACTTC.